These T cell receptor beta chains were read from a single sample in a study of T cell changes during pregnancy in multiple sclerosis. Repertoires were generated with immunoSEQ multiplex PCR, while TCRdb's copy carries only in-frame clones and drops some. The sample lists 65,000 to 90,000 clones, about 91% seen once, with roughly 3.5% in the top ten. This material consisted of PBMCs, taken in the first trimester of pregnancy. These receptors all come from a female donor in good health, serving as a control in a pregnancy study. Some clones in this sample may be carry-over from other donors' samples. CDR3s include the opening cysteine and the closing phenylalanine or tryptophan. The D gene is left open where the match is weak. Only some rows state a clone size, as once, few, many or a class for expanded clones.

j_call: TRBJ2-1
v_call: TRBV9
clone_size: .
d_call: TRBD2
cdr3_aa: CASSPRGLAGTNEQFF
cdr3_nt: TGTGCCAGCAGCCCCCGAGGACTAGCGGGGACCAATGAGCAGTTCTTC

j_call: TRBJ2-1
v_call: TRBV7-6
clone_size: .
d_call: TRBD1
cdr3_aa: CASSGTGPRARFF
cdr3_nt: TGTGCCAGCAGCGGGACAGGGCCCCGGGCACGGTTCTTC

j_call: TRBJ2-2
v_call: TRBV4-3
clone_size: .
d_call: TRBD2
cdr3_aa: CASSQDWKREGGFTGELFF
cdr3_nt: TGCGCCAGCAGCCAAGACTGGAAGCGGGAGGGGGGTTTCACCGGGGAGCTGTTTTTT

j_call: TRBJ1-1
v_call: TRBV25-1
clone_size: .
d_call: .
cdr3_aa: CASSVTGGNTEAFF
cdr3_nt: TGTGCCAGCAGTGTGACAGGTGGGAACACTGAAGCTTTCTTT

j_call: TRBJ2-2
v_call: TRBV27
clone_size: once
d_call: TRBD2
cdr3_aa: CASSLGLVFPGELFF
cdr3_nt: TGTGCCAGCAGTTTGGGACTAGTATTTCCCGGGGAGCTGTTTTTT

j_call: TRBJ2-7
v_call: TRBV4-1
clone_size: .
d_call: .
cdr3_aa: CASSPGSEQYF
cdr3_nt: TGCGCCAGCAGCCCGGGGAGCGAGCAGTACTTC

j_call: TRBJ2-5
v_call: TRBV29-1
clone_size: .
d_call: .
cdr3_aa: CSVEVVVRGTQYF
cdr3_nt: TGCAGCGTTGAAGTGGTAGTCCGAGGGACCCAGTACTTC

j_call: TRBJ2-7
v_call: TRBV5-4
clone_size: many
d_call: TRBD1
cdr3_aa: CASSPGGGQSYEQYF
cdr3_nt: TGTGCCAGCAGCCCAGGTGGGGGACAGTCTTACGAGCAGTACTTC

j_call: TRBJ2-1
v_call: TRBV25-1
clone_size: .
d_call: TRBD1
cdr3_aa: CASSVRDSRNEQFF
cdr3_nt: TGTGCCAGCAGTGTTCGGGACAGCCGCAATGAGCAGTTCTTC

j_call: TRBJ1-6
v_call: TRBV7-2
clone_size: .
d_call: .
cdr3_aa: CASSPNRGPPTLHF
cdr3_nt: TGTGCCAGCAGCCCAAATCGGGGTCCTCCCACCCTCCACTTT

j_call: TRBJ1-5
v_call: TRBV2
clone_size: .
d_call: .
cdr3_aa: CASSEFAGTNQPQHF
cdr3_nt: TGTGCCAGCAGTGAATTTGCCGGGACAAATCAGCCCCAGCATTTT

j_call: TRBJ2-7
v_call: TRBV5-5
clone_size: .
d_call: TRBD1
cdr3_aa: CASSLRQGRTYEQYF
cdr3_nt: TGTGCCAGCAGTTTAAGACAGGGGCGCACCTACGAGCAGTACTTC

j_call: TRBJ2-7
v_call: TRBV29-1
clone_size: .
d_call: .
cdr3_aa: CSAKAGRGAYEQYF
cdr3_nt: TGCAGCGCTAAGGCGGGCAGGGGCGCTTACGAGCAGTACTTC

j_call: TRBJ1-1
v_call: TRBV18
clone_size: .
d_call: TRBD1
cdr3_aa: CASSQGAGREAFF
cdr3_nt: TGTGCCAGCTCCCAGGGGGCCGGTCGCGAAGCTTTCTTT

j_call: TRBJ1-2
v_call: TRBV14
clone_size: .
d_call: .
cdr3_aa: CASSQQTAYGYTF
cdr3_nt: TGTGCCAGCAGCCAGCAGACTGCGTATGGCTACACCTTC

j_call: TRBJ2-5
v_call: TRBV11-2
clone_size: .
d_call: TRBD2
cdr3_aa: CASSHFEAGVETQYF
cdr3_nt: TGTGCCAGCAGCCACTTCGAGGCGGGAGTTGAGACCCAGTACTTC

j_call: TRBJ2-5
v_call: TRBV27
clone_size: .
d_call: .
cdr3_aa: CASSPGTTPQETQYF
cdr3_nt: TGTGCCAGCAGTCCCGGGACAACACCTCAAGAGACCCAGTACTTC

j_call: TRBJ2-5
v_call: TRBV5-1
clone_size: .
d_call: TRBD1
cdr3_aa: CASQTGGYFQETQYF
cdr3_nt: TGCGCCAGCCAAACAGGGGGCTATTTCCAAGAGACCCAGTACTTC

j_call: TRBJ1-1
v_call: TRBV4-2
clone_size: .
d_call: .
cdr3_aa: CASSQGLPTGGTEAFF
cdr3_nt: TGTGCCAGCAGCCAAGGACTTCCAACGGGGGGTACTGAAGCTTTCTTT

j_call: TRBJ2-7
v_call: TRBV7-2
clone_size: .
d_call: .
cdr3_aa: CASSPGRGAYEQYF
cdr3_nt: TGTGCCAGCAGCCCCGGGCGGGGTGCCTACGAGCAGTACTTC

j_call: TRBJ2-3
v_call: TRBV5-4
clone_size: .
d_call: TRBD2
cdr3_aa: CASSLGGRARGTDTQYF
cdr3_nt: TGTGCCAGCAGCTTGGGGGGGAGGGCCAGGGGCACAGATACGCAGTATTTT

j_call: TRBJ2-7
v_call: TRBV28
clone_size: few
d_call: .
cdr3_aa: CASSWLTQSGYEQYF
cdr3_nt: TGTGCCAGCAGTTGGTTGACGCAGTCCGGGTACGAGCAGTACTTC

j_call: TRBJ1-2
v_call: TRBV27
clone_size: once
d_call: .
cdr3_aa: CASSWSRDSYGYTF
cdr3_nt: TGTGCCAGCAGTTGGTCCAGAGACAGCTATGGCTACACCTTC

j_call: TRBJ2-1
v_call: TRBV28
clone_size: .
d_call: .
cdr3_aa: CASSPSRGRNEQFF
cdr3_nt: TGTGCCAGCAGTCCCTCCCGGGGTCGAAATGAGCAGTTCTTC

j_call: TRBJ2-5
v_call: TRBV5-1
clone_size: .
d_call: TRBD2
cdr3_aa: CASSLSLGRETQYF
cdr3_nt: TGCGCCAGCAGCTTATCCCTCGGGAGGGAGACCCAGTACTTC

j_call: TRBJ1-6
v_call: TRBV18
clone_size: .
d_call: .
cdr3_aa: CASSPAGDNSPLHF
cdr3_nt: TGTGCCAGCTCACCGGCAGGGGATAATTCACCCCTCCACTTT

j_call: TRBJ2-5
v_call: TRBV13
clone_size: .
d_call: TRBD2
cdr3_aa: CASSAPSGGPQETQYF
cdr3_nt: TGTGCCAGCAGCGCTCCTAGCGGGGGGCCTCAAGAGACCCAGTACTTC

j_call: TRBJ1-3
v_call: TRBV7-6
clone_size: .
d_call: .
cdr3_aa: CASSLTLATGNTIYF
cdr3_nt: TGTGCCAGCAGCCTGACTTTGGCTACTGGAAACACCATATATTTT

j_call: TRBJ2-1
v_call: TRBV7-6
clone_size: once
d_call: TRBD2
cdr3_aa: CASSLGSAGERFF
cdr3_nt: TGTGCCAGCAGCTTAGGGTCGGCGGGGGAACGGTTCTTC

j_call: TRBJ2-7
v_call: TRBV6-1
clone_size: .
d_call: TRBD1
cdr3_aa: CASSAGTEYYEQYF
cdr3_nt: TGTGCCAGCAGTGCCGGGACAGAGTACTACGAGCAGTACTTC

j_call: TRBJ2-1
v_call: TRBV19
clone_size: .
d_call: .
cdr3_aa: CASSKGGIAEQFF
cdr3_nt: TGTGCCAGTAGTAAAGGGGGTATAGCTGAGCAGTTCTTC

j_call: TRBJ2-5
v_call: TRBV4-1
clone_size: .
d_call: TRBD2
cdr3_aa: CASSQESLAGAGYETQYF
cdr3_nt: TGCGCCAGCAGCCAAGAGTCCCTAGCGGGAGCGGGGTACGAGACCCAGTACTTC

j_call: TRBJ1-5
v_call: TRBV28
clone_size: .
d_call: TRBD1
cdr3_aa: CASRSRGIQPQHF
cdr3_nt: TGTGCCAGCCGCTCCAGGGGGATCCAGCCCCAGCATTTT

j_call: TRBJ2-3
v_call: TRBV7-3
clone_size: .
d_call: TRBD1
cdr3_aa: CASSSRTGADTQYF
cdr3_nt: TGTGCCAGCAGCTCCCGAACAGGGGCAGATACGCAGTATTTT

j_call: TRBJ1-6
v_call: TRBV6-5
clone_size: .
d_call: TRBD1
cdr3_aa: CASKGTGVESPLHF
cdr3_nt: TGTGCCAGCAAGGGGACAGGGGTAGAGTCACCCCTCCACTTT